These 24 T cell receptor beta chains originate from one sample sequenced in a study of blood T cell repertoires in COVID-19 (dated by TCRdb to the early 2020s). To prepare the library, the immunoSEQ multiplex PCR assay was applied. Here the immuneACCESS table is served through TCRdb, limited to in-frame sequences with V and J called. Missing clones are a known gap in these copies; in checked studies unresolved V genes cover under half, and the rest lacks a known reason. Here the sample has approximately 300,000 clones; about 90% occur a single time. The ten largest clonotypes hold about 6% of the sample. The sample taken for sequencing was peripheral blood. The receptors were gathered from a man aged 18 to 35 who had recovered from COVID-19.

V gene TRBV27 combines with J gene TRBJ1-3; TRBD1 is a possible D gene (6 bases). Germline V CDR1 and CDR2: MNHEY, SMNVEV (reference sequence). The ends were cut back, 2 bases at V and 0 bases at J, with 8 bases in the middle. The CDR3 is made up of 15 amino acids. This CDR3 reads CASSLGGPSGNTIYF. As DNA, the CDR3 is TGTGCCAGCAGTTTAGGGGGCCCCTCTGGAAACACCATATATTTT.

The rearrangement links TRBV19 to TRBJ1-1, with D uncertain. CDR1 and CDR2 (germline): LNHDA, SQIVND (reference sequence). The CDR3 runs to 12 residues. Trimming cost V 5 bases and J 0 bases, with 4 bases left between them. The CDR3 here is CASSFLNTEAFF. CDR3 DNA: TGTGCCAGTAGTTTCTTGAACACTGAAGCTTTCTTT.

The chain has TRBV6-5 and TRBJ1-5, with a possible D match to TRBD1 (6 bases). The CDR3 consists of 14 residues. The germline CDR1 and CDR2 sequences are MNHEY and SVGAGI. The ends were cut back, 6 bases at V and 2 bases at J, with 11 bases in the middle. The CDR3 DNA sequence: TGTGCCAGCAGGGAGGACAGTGGCAATCAGCCCCAGCATTTT. Its translation is CASREDSGNQPQHF.

This clone has more than one count but fewer than ten. The J gene is TRBJ1-2, the V gene TRBV12-3 or TRBV12-4; D is unresolved. The CDR3 consists of 12 residues. The ends were cut back, 7 bases at V and 7 bases at J, with 13 bases in the middle. CDR3 in DNA: TGTGCCAGCACCTTCGGTTTAGTTGGCTACACCTTC. The encoded protein is CASTFGLVGYTF.

CDR3: CATSRRESHNEQFF. For the CDR3, the DNA is TGTGCCACCAGCAGGCGGGAGTCCCACAATGAGCAGTTCTTC. V gene TRBV15 combines with J gene TRBJ2-1, with TRBD2 matching 7 bases. J lost 5 bases, V lost 3 bases, and 4 bases had no gene match. The CDR3 runs 14 residues. Germline assignment: CDR1 LNHNV and CDR2 YYDKDF (reference sequence).

This clone occurred once. The chain links TRBV19 to TRBJ1-5; D is perhaps TRBD1 (5 bases). Germline V lookup: CDR1 LNHDA, CDR2 SQIVND (reference sequence). The CDR3 totals 17 residues. V was cut by 2 bases and J by 0 bases, with 14 bases left in between. The CDR3 coding sequence is TGTGCCAGTAGTATAATCTCGACAGAATATAGCAATCAGCCCCAGCATTTT. Its protein product is CASSIISTEYSNQPQHF.

This clone showed up just once. The chain joins TRBV6-5 to TRBJ2-2, with TRBD1 as a possible D gene (5 bases). Germline V CDR1 and CDR2: MNHEY, SVGAGI. Between the trimmed V and J ends, which lost 0 bases and 1 base, there was a span of 9 bases. The CDR3 runs 16 residues. This CDR3 is CASSYSGARNTGELFF. In DNA, the CDR3 is TGTGCCAGCAGTTACTCTGGGGCCAGGAACACCGGGGAGCTGTTTTTT.

The chain is built from TRBV14 and TRBJ2-7, with a possible D match to TRBD2 (6 bases). The CDR3 consists of 13 residues. CDR1 is SGHDN and CDR2 is FVKESK in the germline V gene. V lost 1 base to trimming and J lost 3 bases, with 7 bases between them. CDR3 DNA: TGTGCCAGCAGCCAAGTGGGAGGCTACGAGCAGTACTTC. It specifies CASSQVGGYEQYF. The entire variable domain, with the rest obtained from reference TRBV14 and TRBJ2-7, is as follows: EAGVTQFPSHSVIEKGQTVTLRCDPISGHDNLYWYRRVMGKEIKFLLHFVKESKQDESGMPNNRFLAERTGGTYSTLKVQPAELEDSGVYFCASSQVGGYEQYFGPGTRLTVT.

The chain couples TRBV5-1 to TRBJ1-1, with TRBD1 as a possible D gene (6 bases). The CDR3 sequence is 15 residues long. V gave up 0 bases and J gave up 1 base, with 10 bases separating them. CDR1 SGHRS and CDR2 YFSETQ come from the germline V gene. CDR3 sequence reads: CASSLVGARNTEAFF. In DNA, the CDR3 is TGCGCCAGCAGCTTGGTGGGGGCGCGGAACACTGAAGCTTTCTTT.

The chain is built from TRBV18 and TRBJ2-2; 8 nucleotides agree with TRBD1. J lost 6 bases, V lost 3 bases, and 9 bases had no gene match. This CDR3 comprises 16 residues. Germline CDR1 KGHSH, CDR2 LQKENI. In DNA form, the CDR3 reads TGTGCCAGCTCACCGGGGCAGGGGGCTATCGCCGGGGAGCTGTTTTTT. Residues: CASSPGQGAIAGELFF.

This clone was counted once. This sequence joins TRBV27 and TRBJ1-1; D is ambiguous. Per the germline V gene, CDR1 is MNHEY and CDR2 is SMNVEV (reference sequence). This CDR3 is 13 amino acids long. V lost 0 bases to trimming and J lost 11 bases, with 13 bases between them. This chain's CDR3 is CASSLSPSLWAFF. CDR3 nucleotides: TGTGCCAGCAGTTTATCACCCAGTCTGTGGGCTTTCTTT.

This clone has just a few counts. The chain recombines TRBV5-8 with TRBJ2-3; TRBD1 agrees at 8 bases. This CDR3 is built from 15 residues. Germline lookup yields CDR1 SGHTS and CDR2 YDEGEE. The V and J ends lost 2 bases and 3 bases, in that order; junction bases with no gene match: 5. CDR3 in amino acids: CASSFPQGATDTQYF. CDR3 coding DNA: TGTGCCAGCAGCTTTCCGCAGGGGGCTACAGATACGCAGTATTTT.

CDR3 sequence (DNA): TGTGCCAGCAGCCCAAATTCAGGGCCTTCACCCCTCCACTTT. The encoded protein is CASSPNSGPSPLHF. The rearrangement joins TRBV5-4 to TRBJ1-6, with a possible D match to TRBD1 (5 bases). Germline-derived CDR1 and CDR2 are SGHNT and YYREEE (reference sequence). The CDR3 has 14 residues. The germline V and J ends were trimmed by 4 bases and 9 bases, with 14 bases remaining between them.

The genes are TRBV4-3 and TRBJ2-2; D is possibly TRBD2 (5 bases). With 0 bases removed from V and 6 bases from J, the gap between germline ends came to 14 bases. The CDR3 length is 16 residues. Germline loops: CDR1 LGHNA, CDR2 YSLEER. CDR3: CASSQDTPGWAGELFF. CDR3 in DNA: TGCGCCAGCAGCCAAGATACCCCGGGGTGGGCCGGGGAGCTGTTTTTT.

The genes are TRBV9 and TRBJ1-4; 8 bases agree with TRBD1. The CDR3 loop spans 17 amino acids. In germline, CDR1 is SGDLS, CDR2 YYNGEE. J was trimmed by 6 bases and V by 4 bases; bases with no gene match: 14. The CDR3 reads CASSPETGEGVDEKLFF. CDR3 nucleotide sequence: TGTGCCAGCAGCCCCGAGACAGGGGAGGGGGTGGATGAAAAACTGTTTTTT.

V gene TRBV28 combines with J gene TRBJ2-2, with 12 bases that match TRBD2. Losses at the gene ends were 1 base for V and 7 bases for J; bases not matched to a gene: 4. The germline gives CDR1 MDHEN, CDR2 SYDVKM. This CDR3 region has 16 residues. This CDR3 is CASSLSLAGGGGELFF. CDR3 bases: TGTGCCAGCAGTTTATCACTAGCGGGAGGAGGCGGGGAGCTGTTTTTT.

The chain has TRBV27 and TRBJ1-5; D not resolved. V gave up 5 bases and J gave up 0 bases, with 11 bases separating them. This CDR3 region has 15 residues. Germline V gene sequence: CDR1 MNHEY, CDR2 SMNVEV (reference sequence). For the CDR3, the DNA is TGTGCCAGCAGTACCGGCGGATATAGCAATCAGCCCCAGCATTTT. Amino acids: CASSTGGYSNQPQHF.

Turning to this clone: At the DNA level, this CDR3 is encoded by other sequences in the same sample as well. The gene calls are TRBV30 and TRBJ2-7; 9 nucleotides line up with TRBD2. The CDR3 runs 12 residues. The V gene end was trimmed by 4 bases and the J gene end by 4 bases; junction bases not matched to a gene: 2. Germline loops: CDR1 GTSNPN, CDR2 SVGIG (reference sequence). This CDR3 reads CAWTSGTYEQYF. CDR3 coding DNA: TGTGCCTGGACTAGCGGGACTTACGAGCAGTACTTC.

The chain employs TRBV7-8 and TRBJ1-1; 8 bases are shared with TRBD1. Unmatched junction bases numbered 12, after V lost 2 bases and J lost 4 bases. Germline CDR1 reads SGHVS; CDR2 reads FQNEAQ. The CDR3 totals 17 residues. CDR3: CASSLQGQGAASTEAFF. The DNA for the CDR3 is TGTGCCAGCAGCTTACAGGGCCAGGGGGCGGCGAGCACTGAAGCTTTCTTT.

This chain uses TRBV9 with TRBJ2-7, with D possibly TRBD2 on 5 matching bases. The length of the CDR3 is 15 residues. V was pared by 0 bases and J by 3 bases, with 13 bases between. Germline loops: CDR1 SGDLS, CDR2 YYNGEE. The CDR3 DNA follows: TGTGCCAGCAGCGTAGGTGGTGCGGGCGTCTACGAGCAGTACTTC. It codes for CASSVGGAGVYEQYF. Supplemented by reference TRBV9 and TRBJ2-7, the full variable domain reads DSGVTQTPKHLITATGQRVTLRCSPRSGDLSVYWYQQSLDQGLQFLIQYYNGEERAKGNILERFSAQQFPDLHSELNLSSLELGDSALYFCASSVGGAGVYEQYFGPGTRLTVT.

V gene TRBV9 combines with J gene TRBJ2-3; TRBD2 agrees at 13 bases. There are 15 residues in the CDR3. Trimming removed 4 bases from V and 3 bases from J; junction bases left unmatched: 2. Germline CDR1 SGDLS, CDR2 YYNGEE. The CDR3 protein is CASSPGLAGTDTQYF. DNA of the CDR3: TGTGCCAGCAGCCCGGGACTAGCGGGGACAGATACGCAGTATTTT.

This clone was seen once. The rearrangement uses TRBV4-3 and TRBJ2-1; TRBD2 is a possible D gene (5 bases). Germline CDR1 is LGHNA and CDR2 is YSLEER. The CDR3 is 16 amino acids. The V end lost 0 bases, the J end lost 9 bases, and 18 bases lay between the germline ends. For the CDR3, the DNA is TGCGCCAGCAGCCAAGACCCTTCTGGCAGCCGGGGTGAGCAGTTCTTC. Its protein is CASSQDPSGSRGEQFF.

The chain employs TRBV19 and TRBJ1-1; no clear D. Germline loops: CDR1 LNHDA, CDR2 SQIVND (reference sequence). The CDR3 runs 15 residues. The ends were cut back, 5 bases at V and 1 base at J, with 14 bases in the middle. The CDR3 sequence is CASSPMTRGNTEAFF. The CDR3 coding sequence is TGTGCCAGTAGTCCAATGACACGGGGGAACACTGAAGCTTTCTTT.

This rearrangement joins TRBV3-1 (or the pseudogene TRBV3-2) to TRBJ2-2; 10 bases match TRBD1. With 1 base clipped from V and 5 bases from J, the junction kept 1 base outside the gene matches. The CDR3 runs 15 residues. The V gene's germline CDR1 is LGHDT and CDR2 YNNKEL (reference sequence). The CDR3 loop reads CASSQGTGGTGELFF. CDR3 nucleotides: TGTGCCAGCAGCCAAGGGACAGGGGGAACCGGGGAGCTGTTTTTT.